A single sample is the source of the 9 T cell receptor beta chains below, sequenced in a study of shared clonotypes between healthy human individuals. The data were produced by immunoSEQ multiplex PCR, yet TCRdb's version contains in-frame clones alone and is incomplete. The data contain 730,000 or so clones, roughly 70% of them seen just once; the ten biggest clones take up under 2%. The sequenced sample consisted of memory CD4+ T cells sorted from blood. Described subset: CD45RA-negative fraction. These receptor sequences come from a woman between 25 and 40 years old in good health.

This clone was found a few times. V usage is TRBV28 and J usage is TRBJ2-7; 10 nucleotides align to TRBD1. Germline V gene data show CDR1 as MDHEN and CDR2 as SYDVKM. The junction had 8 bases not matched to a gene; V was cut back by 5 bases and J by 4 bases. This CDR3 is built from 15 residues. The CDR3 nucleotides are TGTGCCAGCAGTGCACAACGACAGGGGGCTTACGAGCAGTACTTC. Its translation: CASSAQRQGAYEQYF.

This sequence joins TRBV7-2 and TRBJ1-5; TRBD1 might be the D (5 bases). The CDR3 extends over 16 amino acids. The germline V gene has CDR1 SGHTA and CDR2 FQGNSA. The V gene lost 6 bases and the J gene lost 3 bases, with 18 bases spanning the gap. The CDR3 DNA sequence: TGTGCCAGCAGAACCGACAGCCTTTCCAACAATCAGCCCCAGCATTTT. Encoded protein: CASRTDSLSNNQPQHF.

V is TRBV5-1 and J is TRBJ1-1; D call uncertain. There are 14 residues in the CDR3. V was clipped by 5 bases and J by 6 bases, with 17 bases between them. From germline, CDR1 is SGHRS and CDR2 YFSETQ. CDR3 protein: CASRGSLGNSEAFF. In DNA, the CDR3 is TGCGCCAGCAGGGGCTCATTAGGAAATTCTGAAGCTTTCTTT.

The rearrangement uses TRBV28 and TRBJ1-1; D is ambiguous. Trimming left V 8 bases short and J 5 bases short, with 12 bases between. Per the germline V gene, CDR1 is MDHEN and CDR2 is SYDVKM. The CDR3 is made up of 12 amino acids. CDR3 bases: TGTGCCAGCCTCTCGATGGGAACTGAAGCTTTCTTT. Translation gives CASLSMGTEAFF.

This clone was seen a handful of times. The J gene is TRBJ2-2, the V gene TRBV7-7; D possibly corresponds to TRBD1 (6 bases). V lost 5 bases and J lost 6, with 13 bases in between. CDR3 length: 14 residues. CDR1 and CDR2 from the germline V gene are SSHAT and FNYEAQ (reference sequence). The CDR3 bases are TGTGCCAGCAGCCCACACAGGGCCCCCGGGGAGCTGTTTTTT. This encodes CASSPHRAPGELFF.

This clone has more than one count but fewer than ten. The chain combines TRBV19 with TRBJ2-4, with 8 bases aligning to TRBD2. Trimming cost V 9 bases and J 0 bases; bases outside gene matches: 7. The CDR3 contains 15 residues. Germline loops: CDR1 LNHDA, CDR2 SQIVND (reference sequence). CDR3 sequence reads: CASGAGVLAKNIQYF. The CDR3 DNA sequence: TGTGCCAGCGGAGCGGGAGTGTTAGCCAAAAACATTCAGTACTTC.

The CDR3 loop reads CASSPGTTAYYQPQHF. The CDR3 DNA follows: TGTGCCAGCAGCCCCGGAACGACTGCCTACTATCAGCCCCAGCATTTT. The chain couples TRBV7-8 to TRBJ1-5, with no clear D. CDR1 SGHVS and CDR2 FQNEAQ come from the germline V gene. V lost 5 bases and J lost 5, with 19 bases in between. The CDR3 extends over 16 amino acids.

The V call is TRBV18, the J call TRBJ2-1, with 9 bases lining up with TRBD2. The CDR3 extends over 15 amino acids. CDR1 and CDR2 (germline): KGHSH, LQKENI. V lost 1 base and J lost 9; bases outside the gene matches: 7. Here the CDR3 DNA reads TGTGCCAGCTCACCACTTGATAGCGGGAGTGGTGAGCAGTTCTTC. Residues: CASSPLDSGSGEQFF.

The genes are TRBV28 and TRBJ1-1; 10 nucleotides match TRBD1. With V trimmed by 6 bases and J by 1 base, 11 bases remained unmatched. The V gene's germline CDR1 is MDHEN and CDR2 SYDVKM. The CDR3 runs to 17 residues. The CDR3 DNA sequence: TGTGCCAGCAGAACCCGACAGGGGGCGCATCCGAACACTGAAGCTTTCTTT. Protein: CASRTRQGAHPNTEAFF.